This T cell receptor beta chain was profiled in a study of identical twins. Regarding the study as a whole: Fewer insertions were carried by abundant cord blood beta clonotypes, but none was seen in memory repertoires. For out-of-frame beta sequences, excess twin sharing was weaker.

Ten or more counts support this clonotype. Its specificity is not known. In germline, CDR1 is SGHTA, CDR2 FQGNSA. The V gene lost 5 bases and the J gene lost 9 bases, with 14 bases spanning the gap. This CDR3 contains 13 residues. A universal primer site came from template switching; cDNA carried unique molecular identifiers. A single record per CDR3 protein comes from TCRdb applying MiXCR to the 5' RACE reads. The data show 600,000 to 700,000 distinct CDR3 sequences, 21% seen once. This sample also belongs to another study, concerning T cells expressing NK-cell markers.

This sequence joins TRBV7-2 and TRBJ2-1; D might be TRBD2 (6 bases). The TCR originated in a woman younger than 30 in good health. Input material: PBMCs. The CDR3 sequence: CASSPGLRGEQFF. In DNA form, the CDR3 reads TGTGCCAGCAGCCCGGGACTTCGGGGTGAGCAGTTCTTC.